This T cell receptor beta chain was observed in a study of OX40 agonist ivuxolimab in advanced cancers. TCRdb's table, derived via immunoSEQ multiplex PCR, lists solely in-frame clones and lacks some. The sample has 37,000 or so clones, more than 85% seen once; the top ten hold roughly 19%. Germline-derived CDR1 and CDR2 are SNHLY and FYNNEI. The CDR3 covers 15 residues. V and J are TRBV2 and TRBJ2-5; 7 bases agree with TRBD1. The better agreement between TRBJ2-7 and the DNA end casts doubt on the J call. The clonotype comes from an adult with an advanced solid tumor such as melanoma, head and neck, liver or kidney cancer. The material was CD4+ or CD8+ T cells sorted from blood, obtained in a trial of the OX40 agonist ivuxolimab. The CDR3 nucleotides read TGTGCCAGCAGTGAAGCGGGACAGAGCACCTACGAGCAGTACTTC. It specifies CASSEAGQSTYEQYF.